This TCR beta chain was profiled in a study of OX40 agonist ivuxolimab in advanced cancers. The repertoire was sequenced with immunoSEQ multiplex PCR; TCRdb's copy has only in-frame clones and lacks some. The data show 91,000 or so clones, with less than 95% seen just once and about 0.18% held by the top ten. Per the germline V gene, CDR1 is SGHDN and CDR2 is FVKESK. This CDR3 region has 16 residues. V was shortened by 3 bases and J by 2 bases, with 14 bases between the two germline ends. The TCR comes from an adult with an advanced solid tumor such as melanoma, head and neck, liver or kidney cancer. V is TRBV14 and J is TRBJ1-3; tentatively, D is TRBD1 (6 bases). The sample here was CD4+ or CD8+ T cells sorted from blood, taken in a trial of the OX40 agonist ivuxolimab. The CDR3 DNA reads TGTGCCAGCAGCCACCCTCCAGGGGACCCTGGAAACACCATATATTTT. Encoded protein: CASSHPPGDPGNTIYF.